This is a list of T cell receptor beta chains from one sample in a study of T cells in Graves' hyperthyroidism and ophthalmopathy. Using its own MiXCR run on the multiplex PCR reads, TCRdb lists one record per CDR3 protein. The table shows 190,000 or so distinct CDR3 sequences, with about a sixth occurring only once. The specimen was blood. These TCRs come from a man aged 40-49 years with Graves' hyperthyroidism. Both conserved end residues are part of each CDR3. The D gene is left open where the match is weak. A clone size is listed for some rows: how often the clone was seen (once, few, many), or a class if it is expanded.

D | size | J | V | CDR3 | DNA
NA | many | TRBJ2-5 | TRBV6-5 | CASSYGRLQETQYF | TGTGCCAGCAGTTACGGCAGGCTCCAAGAGACCCAGTACTTC
TRBD2 | NA | TRBJ2-6 | TRBV30 | CASRLAGNSGANVLTF | TGTGCCTCGAGACTAGCGGGGAACTCTGGGGCCAACGTCCTGACTTTC
TRBD2 | NA | TRBJ2-7 | TRBV6-1 | CASASGGLPYEQYF | TGTGCCAGCGCTAGCGGGGGGCTACCCTACGAGCAGTACTTC
NA | many | TRBJ2-3 | TRBV14 | CASSQVRGHVTDTQYF | TGTGCCAGCAGCCAAGTGAGGGGACACGTGACAGATACGCAGTATTTT
TRBD1 | many | TRBJ1-1 | TRBV2 | CASERQGAQVAEAFF | TGTGCCAGCGAACGACAGGGGGCGCAGGTTGCTGAAGCTTTCTTT
NA | few | TRBJ1-5 | TRBV7-2 | CASSLSGGASSDQPQHF | TGTGCCAGCAGCTTATCTGGGGGCGCATCATCCGACCAGCCCCAGCATTTT
NA | many | TRBJ2-7 | TRBV6-2/TRBV6-3 | CASSYGAIEQYF | TGTGCCAGCAGTTACGGGGCAATCGAGCAGTACTTC
NA | many | TRBJ2-7 | TRBV20-1 | CSASGIGYEQYF | TGCAGTGCTAGCGGGATTGGTTACGAGCAGTACTTC
NA | many | TRBJ1-2 | TRBV20-1 | CSARQDLYGYTF | TGCAGTGCTAGGCAGGACCTCTATGGCTACACCTTC
TRBD1 | many | TRBJ2-4 | TRBV20-1 | CSAREVMDRVPNIQYF | TGCAGTGCTAGAGAGGTAATGGACAGGGTGCCAAACATTCAGTACTTC
NA | NA | TRBJ2-1 | TRBV6-1 | CATLWPSGGEQFF | TGTGCCACCCTCTGGCCCAGCGGAGGGGAGCAGTTCTTC
NA | many | TRBJ1-5 | TRBV6-1 | CASSDSGGGTRAQHF | TGTGCCAGCAGTGATTCGGGTGGTGGGACTCGGGCCCAGCATTTT
NA | NA | TRBJ2-6 | TRBV19 | CASRRDRDSGANVLTF | TGTGCCAGTCGTAGGGATAGGGACTCTGGGGCCAACGTCCTGACTTTC
NA | NA | TRBJ2-7 | TRBV12-3/TRBV12-4 | CASSLGPRQYEQYF | TGTGCCAGCAGTTTAGGGCCCCGTCAGTACGAGCAGTACTTC
NA | many | TRBJ2-5 | TRBV5-1 | CASSLDPEGVQETQYF | TGCGCCAGCAGCTTGGATCCCGAGGGAGTACAAGAGACCCAGTACTTC
TRBD2 | many | TRBJ2-1 | TRBV28 | CASRSGGAVNEQFF | TGTGCCAGCAGGTCCGGGGGGGCGGTTAATGAGCAGTTCTTC
TRBD1 | many | TRBJ1-5 | TRBV6-1 | CASSAGTGGTQPQHF | TGTGCCAGCAGCGCGGGAACAGGGGGGACTCAGCCCCAGCATTTT
TRBD2 | many | TRBJ2-1 | TRBV12-5 | CASGLTLAGGAAGNEQFF | TGTGCTAGTGGTTTGACACTAGCGGGGGGCGCCGCCGGGAATGAGCAGTTCTTC